This section outlines one TCR beta chain sequence together with its context. Its antigen is undetermined. The same CDR3 can be traced to other DNA sequences in this sample. The sample originates from a study of beta chain features in type 1 diabetes. Of the isolated RNA, all was reverse transcribed, and so the sequenced material was expressed TCRB transcripts. The average read count of naive, central memory and regulatory T cell samples was several million. Profiled with immunoSEQ multiplex PCR; TCRdb holds only in-frame clones, not every one. The sample lists hundreds of thousands of clones, about 29% seen once, with around 0.065% in the top ten. CDR1 and CDR2 from the germline V gene are SGHRS and YFSETQ. This CDR3 comprises 14 residues. With 2 bases removed from V and 2 bases from J, the gap between germline ends came to 10 bases. Study-wide results and limits: Moderate yet significant TCRB CDR3 shortening was seen in Type 1 diabetes patients in all four CD4+ subsets.

This receptor was identified in a man between 18 and 29 years old in good health. The sequenced sample was naive CD4+ T cells from blood. The chain recombines TRBV5-1 with TRBJ1-2; no firm D call. CDR3 sequence: CASSLTPGNYGYTF. The CDR3 DNA reads as TGCGCCAGCAGCTTAACTCCGGGGAACTATGGCTACACCTTC.